The next 21 T cell receptor beta chains were all read from a single sample in a study of radiotherapy plus CTLA-4 blockade in lung cancer. Profiled with immunoSEQ multiplex PCR; TCRdb holds only in-frame clones, not every one. The sample holds over 80,000 clones, around nine tenths seen once. Specimen: peripheral blood, collected from a patient treated with radiotherapy plus ipilimumab. These TCRs come from a human donor with non-small cell lung cancer that progressed on radiotherapy plus ipilimumab.

V gene TRBV25-1 combines with J gene TRBJ1-1; D might be TRBD1 (5 bases). The germline V and J ends were trimmed by 3 bases and 3 bases, with 14 bases remaining between them. The germline gives CDR1 MGHDK, CDR2 SYGVNS. CDR3 length equals 15 residues. The CDR3, as DNA: TGTGCCAGCAGTGATAGTAGGCAGGGCCACACTGAAGCTTTCTTT. This gives the protein CASSDSRQGHTEAFF.

The chain links TRBV5-8 to TRBJ2-5; 7 bases are a match to TRBD1. The germline CDR1 and CDR2 sequences are SGHTS and YDEGEE. The CDR3 is 15 residues long. V gave up 4 bases and J gave up 5 bases; unmatched junction bases: 11. CDR3 protein: CASSTGQLGAETQYF. DNA for the CDR3: TGTGCCAGCAGCACGGGACAGCTAGGGGCTGAGACCCAGTACTTC.

V is TRBV27 and J is TRBJ1-1, with D perhaps matching TRBD1 (6 bases). The CDR3 contains 15 residues. Trimming left V 5 bases short and J 0 bases short, with 13 bases between. CDR1 and CDR2 from the germline V gene are MNHEY and SMNVEV (reference sequence). In DNA form, the CDR3 reads TGTGCCAGCAGTCTATGGGGGGGGCTGAACACTGAAGCTTTCTTT. Its translation is CASSLWGGLNTEAFF.

The rearrangement uses TRBV6-5 and TRBJ1-6; 8 bases line up with TRBD1. The CDR3 is 15 amino acids. The V and J ends lost 5 bases and 6 bases, in that order; junction bases with no gene match: 6. Germline CDR1 MNHEY, CDR2 SVGAGI. CDR3 sequence: CASSTPGQANSPLHF. Written as DNA, the CDR3 is TGTGCCAGCAGTACCCCGGGACAGGCTAATTCACCCCTCCACTTT.

The chain carries TRBV4-1 and TRBJ1-3; TRBD1 matches at 7 bases. Losses at the gene ends were 0 bases for V and 0 bases for J; bases not matched to a gene: 11. This CDR3 is 19 amino acids long. The germline V gene has CDR1 MGHRA and CDR2 YSYEKL. The CDR3 spells CASSQDYGTAKSSGNTIYF. CDR3 in DNA: TGCGCCAGCAGCCAAGATTACGGGACAGCAAAAAGCTCTGGAAACACCATATATTTT.

V is TRBV2 and J is TRBJ2-2; D gene uncertain. CDR1 and CDR2 (germline): SNHLY, FYNNEI. This CDR3 is 15 amino acids long. Trimming took 5 bases from V and 0 from J, leaving 10 bases between them. CDR3 residues: CASSLAPPNTGELFF. The CDR3 coding sequence is TGTGCCAGCAGTTTAGCCCCACCGAACACCGGGGAGCTGTTTTTT.

The chain employs TRBV27 and TRBJ2-1; TRBD2 aligns across 9 bases. The trim removed 4 bases at V and 0 bases at J, leaving 10 bases unmatched. Germline V gene lookup returns CDR1 MNHEY and CDR2 SMNVEV (reference sequence). There are 18 residues in the CDR3. The CDR3 nucleotides read TGTGCCAGCAGTTCCCTCGGACTAGCGAAGGGCTCCTACAATGAGCAGTTCTTC. Its protein product is CASSSLGLAKGSYNEQFF.

The rearrangement links TRBV6-6 to TRBJ2-4; D unresolved. The CDR3 is made up of 14 amino acids. Germline V lookup: CDR1 MNHNY, CDR2 SVGAGI (reference sequence). V lost 10 bases, J lost 0 bases, and 13 bases lay in between. CDR3 DNA sequence: TGTGCCACCACATCGTCCCTAGCCAAAAACATTCAGTACTTC. Its protein product is CATTSSLAKNIQYF.

DNA for the CDR3: TGTGCCAGCAGCAAGACCAGGGAGGAAAAACTGTTTTTT. Encoded protein: CASSKTREEKLFF. The V call is TRBV11-2, the J call TRBJ1-4, with D tentatively TRBD1 (5 bases). The CDR3 contains 13 residues. CDR1 is SGHAT, CDR2 FQNNGV, per germline. With 5 bases removed from V and 8 bases from J, the gap between germline ends came to 12 bases. Variable domain in full (rest from reference TRBV11-2 and TRBJ1-4): EAGVAQSPRYKIIEKRQSVAFWCNPISGHATLYWYQQILGQGPKLLIQFQNNGVVDDSQLPKDRFSAERLKGVDSTLKIQPAKLEDSAVYLCASSKTREEKLFFGSGTQLSVL.

This clone was seen a single time. The chain has TRBV27 and TRBJ2-4, with 8 nucleotides matching TRBD2. The CDR3 length is 14 residues. From germline, CDR1 is MNHEY and CDR2 SMNVEV (reference sequence). With V trimmed by 2 bases and J by 13 bases, 10 bases remained unmatched. CDR3 in DNA: TGTGCCAGCAGTTTAGGGAGCGGGAGTAGACCACAGTACTTC. Its translation is CASSLGSGSRPQYF.

The V call is TRBV19, the J call TRBJ1-6, with D uncertain. V lost 1 base, J lost 0 bases, and 10 bases lay in between. Germline V gene sequence: CDR1 LNHDA, CDR2 SQIVND (reference sequence). The CDR3 loop spans 17 amino acids. Written as DNA, the CDR3 is TGTGCCAGTAGTATAGTTCGTGGAGACTCCTATAATTCACCCCTCCACTTT. Its translation: CASSIVRGDSYNSPLHF.

The chain combines TRBV7-9 with TRBJ2-1; 10 bases align to TRBD2. Germline assignment: CDR1 SEHNR and CDR2 FQNEAQ (reference sequence). This CDR3 has 15 amino acids. J lost 4 bases, V lost 5 bases, and 5 bases had no gene match. CDR3 residues: CASSRTSGDYNEQFF. The CDR3 nucleotides are TGTGCCAGCAGCCGCACTAGCGGGGATTACAATGAGCAGTTCTTC.

This chain joins TRBV7-8 and TRBJ1-1, with 7 bases fitting TRBD1. The CDR3 contains 14 residues. J was trimmed by 4 bases and V by 3 bases; bases with no gene match: 5. CDR1 is SGHVS and CDR2 is FQNEAQ in the germline V gene. This chain's CDR3 is CASSFAQGVTEAFF. For the CDR3, the DNA is TGTGCCAGCAGCTTCGCCCAGGGGGTCACTGAAGCTTTCTTT.

V usage is TRBV5-5 and J usage is TRBJ2-3, with no clear D. Germline values: CDR1 SGHKS, CDR2 YYEKEE (reference sequence). The V end lost 2 bases, the J end lost 3 bases, and 22 bases lay between the germline ends. This CDR3 has 18 amino acids. The CDR3 sequence is CASSFIGRGVGMTDTQYF. CDR3 nucleotide sequence: TGTGCCAGCAGCTTTATTGGTCGTGGGGTGGGGATGACAGATACGCAGTATTTT. The full variable domain, its missing parts supplied by reference TRBV5-5 and TRBJ2-3, is DAGVTQSPTHLIKTRGQQVTLRCSPISGHKSVSWYQQVLGQGPQFIFQYYEKEERGRGNFPDRFSARQFPNYSSELNVNALLLGDSALYLCASSFIGRGVGMTDTQYFGPGTRLTVL.

The CDR3 DNA sequence: TGTGCCAGCAGCCTAGGACAGGTGGTTGGCACCGGGGAGCTGTTTTTT. Amino acid sequence: CASSLGQVVGTGELFF. The chain uses TRBV7-2 and TRBJ2-2; 7 nucleotides align to TRBD1. The CDR3 totals 16 residues. V was pared by 5 bases and J by 4 bases, with 10 bases of the junction left unmatched. Germline V CDR1 and CDR2: SGHTA, FQGNSA.

This rearrangement joins TRBV18 to TRBJ1-3, with a weak D call TRBD1 (6 bases). The germline CDR1 and CDR2 sequences are KGHSH and LQKENI. The CDR3 is 15 residues long. Deletions cut 4 bases from V and 0 bases from J, with 10 bases between. The CDR3: CASSRVTGSGNTIYF. CDR3 in DNA: TGTGCCAGCTCACGGGTGACAGGCTCTGGAAACACCATATATTTT.

The chain has TRBV15 and TRBJ1-1; unclear D gene. Per germline, CDR1 LNHNV and CDR2 YYDKDF (reference sequence). Trimming removed 3 bases at V and 2 bases at J, with 4 bases between. The CDR3 extends over 12 amino acids. The CDR3 is CATSSLNTEAFF. The CDR3 DNA sequence: TGTGCCACCAGCAGCCTTAACACTGAAGCTTTCTTT.

This clone occurred once. The chain joins TRBV27 to TRBJ2-3; TRBD1 might be the D (5 bases). CDR1 and CDR2 (germline): MNHEY, SMNVEV (reference sequence). The V and J ends lost 6 bases and 0 bases respectively, with 13 bases between them. The CDR3 loop spans 15 amino acids. DNA for the CDR3: TGTGCCAGCAGCAGGGTGGTTACTAGCACAGATACGCAGTATTTT. Its translation: CASSRVVTSTDTQYF.

The chain employs TRBV6-1 and TRBJ2-3; TRBD1 is a possible D gene (6 bases). CDR3 size: 16 residues. Germline loops: CDR1 MNHNS, CDR2 SASEGT. V lost 1 base to trimming and J lost 2 bases, with 13 bases between them. CDR3 amino acids: CASSEGETGYTDTQYF. The CDR3 DNA sequence: TGTGCCAGCAGTGAAGGAGAAACAGGGTACACAGATACGCAGTATTTT.

The chain links TRBV27 to TRBJ2-7, with TRBD2 matching 8 bases. Trimming at V came to 2 bases and at J to 3 bases, leaving 3 bases not matched to a gene. This CDR3 is built from 14 residues. Germline CDR1 and CDR2: MNHEY and SMNVEV (reference sequence). The CDR3 spells CASSLAGGFYEQYF. CDR3 coding DNA: TGTGCCAGCAGTTTAGCGGGGGGTTTCTACGAGCAGTACTTC.

The V and J genes are TRBV5-6 and TRBJ2-5; 8 bases map to TRBD2. V dropped 2 bases and J dropped 4; count of bases not matched to a gene: 7. From germline, CDR1 is SGHDT and CDR2 YYEEEE. The CDR3 loop spans 15 amino acids. DNA of the CDR3: TGTGCCAGCAGCTTCGACGGGAGGGCCGGAGAGACCCAGTACTTC. The encoded protein is CASSFDGRAGETQYF.